This T cell receptor (beta chain) was captured by sequencing in a study of cytotoxic CD8 clonotypes in ibrutinib-treated CLL. Study at large: The patient breakdown showed approximately 11 relapsed/refractory and approximately 14 treatment-naive cases, with fewer than 18 IGHV unmutated.

Germline CDR1 is MGHRA and CDR2 is YSYEKL. After removal of 4 bases from V and 0 bases from J, the junction contained 6 bases not matched to a gene. This CDR3 comprises 16 residues. TCRdb's table, derived via immunoSEQ multiplex PCR, lists solely in-frame clones and lacks some. This repertoire shows 90,000 to 95,000 clones, approximately 71% found once; its top ten account for 20% to 25%. This receptor was identified in a human donor with chronic lymphocytic leukemia. The chain links TRBV4-1 to TRBJ1-3; 7 bases align to TRBD1. The sequencing here drew on PBMCs, taken after 24 months of ibrutinib treatment. The CDR3 nucleotides read TGCGCCAGCAGCCGGGACAGTCTTTACTCTGGAAACACCATATATTTT. Residues: CASSRDSLYSGNTIYF.